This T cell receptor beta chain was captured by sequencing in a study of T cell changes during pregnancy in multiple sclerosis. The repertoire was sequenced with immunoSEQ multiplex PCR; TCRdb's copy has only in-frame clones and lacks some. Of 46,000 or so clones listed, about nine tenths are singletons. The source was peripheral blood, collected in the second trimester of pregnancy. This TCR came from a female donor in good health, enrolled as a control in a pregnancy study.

This chain's CDR3 is CASSLTGLHGGYTF. The CDR3 DNA sequence: TGTGCCAGTAGTTTGACAGGTTTGCACGGGGGCTACACCTTC. The rearrangement links TRBV19 to TRBJ1-2; possible D gene TRBD1, 6 bases. Trimming pared 5 bases from V and 8 bases from J, leaving 18 bases between. From germline, CDR1 is LNHDA and CDR2 SQIVND (reference sequence). The CDR3 is 14 amino acids.